These T cell receptor beta chains were read from a single sample in a study of response to subunit inactivated influenza vaccine. TCRdb reprocessed the RT-PCR reads with MiXCR, giving one entry per CDR3 protein. The sample lists some 800,000 distinct CDR3 sequences, 21% occurring once. The sample consisted of PBMCs from blood, taken around 5 days after vaccination. These receptor sequences come from a man over 45 who received an inactivated influenza vaccine. CDR3s include the opening cysteine and the closing phenylalanine or tryptophan. The order of the fields is V gene, D gene, J gene, clone size, CDR3 protein, CDR3 DNA. D genes are given only for firm matches. Clone size appears in some rows only: once, few, many, or a class for an expanded clone.

TRBV6-1,NA,TRBJ1-5,few,CASNGGQLNQPQHF,TGTGCCAGCAATGGTGGGCAGCTAAATCAGCCCCAGCATTTT
TRBV11-2,NA,TRBJ2-7,few,CASSRTVPIRYEQYF,TGTGCCAGCAGCCGGACAGTTCCTATCCGCTACGAGCAGTACTTC
TRBV20-1,NA,TRBJ2-3,NA,CSARDNGITDTQYF,TGCAGTGCTAGAGATAACGGGATCACAGATACGCAGTATTTT
TRBV11-1,NA,TRBJ2-7,NA,CASSLRTTSYEQYF,TGTGCCAGCAGCTTGAGGACTACGTCCTACGAGCAGTACTTC
TRBV29-1,TRBD2,TRBJ2-1,NA,CSVEVNGRGQFF,TGCAGCGTTGAAGTTAACGGGAGGGGGCAGTTCTTC
TRBV7-2,NA,TRBJ2-7,NA,CASSFPTRGYEQYF,TGTGCCAGCAGCTTTCCGACCCGAGGCTACGAGCAGTACTTC
TRBV20-1,TRBD1,TRBJ1-1,few,CSARTPGQGTDLNTEAFF,TGCAGTGCTAGGACTCCGGGACAGGGGACGGATTTGAACACTGAAGCTTTCTTT
TRBV28,TRBD1,TRBJ2-7,few,CASSSPGQGASYEQYF,TGTGCCAGCAGTTCACCGGGACAGGGGGCTTCCTACGAGCAGTACTTC
TRBV5-6,TRBD1,TRBJ1-5,many,CASSLVGAGGNQPQHF,TGTGCCAGCAGCTTGGTGGGGGCAGGGGGAAATCAGCCCCAGCATTTT
TRBV12-3/TRBV12-4,TRBD1,TRBJ2-1,NA,CASTLQGSNEQFF,TGTGCCAGCACCCTACAGGGGAGCAATGAGCAGTTCTTC
TRBV11-2,NA,TRBJ1-5,large,CASSQDMNQPQHF,TGTGCCAGCAGCCAGGACATGAATCAGCCCCAGCATTTT
TRBV20-1,NA,TRBJ1-5,few,CSARGVTYNQPQHF,TGCAGTGCTAGAGGGGTTACTTACAATCAGCCCCAGCATTTT
TRBV20-1,TRBD1,TRBJ1-3,many,CSAIQRQGSGNTIYF,TGCAGTGCTATTCAGCGACAGGGTTCGGGAAACACCATATATTTT
TRBV29-1,TRBD2,TRBJ2-7,few,CSVFRRRGGSDEQYF,TGCAGCGTTTTCCGACGGCGGGGGGGTTCCGACGAGCAGTACTTC
TRBV5-4,TRBD1,TRBJ2-1,NA,CASSPRLTGGSYNEQFF,TGTGCCAGCAGCCCCCGATTGACAGGGGGCTCCTACAATGAGCAGTTCTTC
TRBV6-1,NA,TRBJ2-3,once,CASSERGASTDTQYF,TGTGCCAGCAGTGAGCGCGGGGCCAGCACAGATACGCAGTATTTT
TRBV29-1,NA,TRBJ2-1,once,CSVGRSEGGEQFF,TGCAGCGTTGGACGAAGCGAAGGTGGTGAGCAGTTCTTC
TRBV27,TRBD1,TRBJ1-5,NA,CATSRQGDQPQHF,TGTGCCACCTCAAGACAGGGAGATCAGCCCCAGCATTTT
TRBV11-3,TRBD2,TRBJ2-1,NA,CASSPWTSGARNEQFF,TGTGCCAGCAGCCCCTGGACTAGCGGGGCCCGGAATGAGCAGTTCTTC
TRBV7-2,TRBD2,TRBJ2-2,few,CASSLSSGTSTGELFF,TGTGCCAGCAGCCTCTCTAGCGGAACGTCAACCGGGGAGCTGTTTTTT
TRBV15,TRBD2,TRBJ2-7,NA,CATSRGGTSGSRTYEQYF,TGTGCCACCAGCAGAGGCGGGACTAGCGGGAGTCGCACCTACGAGCAGTACTTC
TRBV6-2/TRBV6-3,NA,TRBJ2-4,few,CASSYSEIQYF,TGTGCCAGCAGTTACTCAGAAATTCAGTACTTC
TRBV12-3/TRBV12-4,TRBD2,TRBJ2-1,many,CASSLSLAVNEQFF,TGTGCCAGCAGTTTGTCCCTAGCGGTAAATGAGCAGTTCTTC
TRBV4-3,TRBD1,TRBJ2-7,few,CASSQDRDRGQYF,TGCGCCAGCAGCCAAGATCGAGACAGGGGGCAGTACTTC
TRBV20-1,NA,TRBJ1-1,NA,CSARHGGATEAFF,TGCAGTGCCAGGCACGGGGGAGCCACTGAAGCTTTCTTT
TRBV5-1,TRBD1,TRBJ2-3,few,CASSATTGARADTQYF,TGCGCCAGCAGCGCCACGACAGGGGCAAGGGCAGATACGCAGTATTTT
TRBV15,NA,TRBJ2-3,NA,CATSVGTDTQYF,TGTGCCACCAGCGTGGGGACGGATACGCAGTATTTT
TRBV4-1,NA,TRBJ1-4,few,CASSLPGRSNEKLFF,TGCGCCAGCAGCTTGCCGGGGAGATCTAATGAAAAACTGTTTTTT
TRBV5-1,NA,TRBJ1-1,many,CASSPGGQNTEAFF,TGCGCCAGCAGCCCGGGTGGTCAGAACACTGAAGCTTTCTTT
TRBV5-1,TRBD1,TRBJ2-7,few,CASSLTGQGPYEQYF,TGCGCCAGCAGCTTGACGGGACAGGGGCCCTACGAGCAGTACTTC
TRBV7-2,NA,TRBJ1-1,NA,CASSQSRGNTEAFF,TGTGCCAGCAGCCAAAGCAGGGGGAACACTGAAGCTTTCTTT
TRBV12-3/TRBV12-4,TRBD2,TRBJ2-7,few,CASSSSGTRYEQYF,TGTGCCAGCAGTTCTAGCGGGACGAGGTACGAGCAGTACTTC
TRBV21-1,NA,TRBJ1-2,few,CASRGRDRVFYGYTF,TGTGCCAGCAGAGGCCGGGACAGGGTATTCTATGGCTACACCTTC
TRBV29-1,TRBD2,TRBJ2-1,few,CSVEPTGTSGRGSYNEQFF,TGCAGCGTTGAACCAACCGGGACTAGCGGGAGAGGGTCCTACAATGAGCAGTTCTTC
TRBV5-1,NA,TRBJ2-3,NA,CASSSGTYPGTDTQYF,TGCGCCAGCAGCTCGGGGACGTACCCTGGCACAGATACGCAGTATTTT
TRBV6-5,TRBD2,TRBJ2-1,few,CASSHRSGVYNEQFF,TGTGCCAGCAGTCACCGTAGCGGGGTATACAATGAGCAGTTCTTC
TRBV12-3/TRBV12-4,NA,TRBJ2-2,many,CASRARPNTGELFF,TGTGCCAGCAGGGCCCGGCCGAACACCGGGGAGCTGTTTTTT
TRBV7-2,NA,TRBJ2-3,few,CASSPTRGDTQYF,TGTGCCAGCAGCCCGACCAGGGGAGATACGCAGTATTTT
TRBV7-2,TRBD2,TRBJ2-7,NA,CASSLVGGVSSYEQYF,TGTGCCAGCAGCTTAGTCGGGGGGGTAAGCTCCTACGAGCAGTACTTC
TRBV12-3/TRBV12-4,NA,TRBJ1-1,few,CASSFARGHGNTEAFF,TGTGCCAGCAGTTTCGCCCGCGGACACGGCAACACTGAAGCTTTCTTT
TRBV7-8,NA,TRBJ2-1,few,CASFPTGGPNNEQFF,TGTGCCAGCTTTCCTACGGGGGGCCCTAACAATGAGCAGTTCTTC
TRBV20-1,TRBD1,TRBJ2-1,NA,CSAPQAGTGIHEQFF,TGCAGTGCTCCCCAGGCAGGGACAGGGATTCATGAGCAGTTCTTC
TRBV20-1,NA,TRBJ2-1,few,CSAELYGYNEQFF,TGCAGTGCCGAGCTCTACGGGTACAATGAGCAGTTCTTC
TRBV3-1,NA,TRBJ2-5,NA,CASSQVIRGRETQYF,TGTGCCAGCAGCCAAGTTATACGGGGGCGGGAGACCCAGTACTTC
TRBV12-3/TRBV12-4,NA,TRBJ1-4,NA,CASSLGWGNEKLFF,TGTGCCAGCAGTTTAGGCTGGGGGAATGAAAAACTGTTTTTT
TRBV20-1,TRBD1,TRBJ2-2,few,CSARRRQGRNTGELFF,TGCAGTGCTAGACGCAGACAGGGCAGGAACACCGGGGAGCTGTTTTTT